This TCR beta chain was retrieved from a study of shared clonotypes between healthy human individuals. Looking at the study overall: CD4 naive and CD4 memory each took three plates per donor, while CD8 naive took two and CD8 memory one. The study's findings and limits: Depth was large, yet rarefaction showed that sorted-subset sequencing was incomplete.

Cells designated naive CD8 were CD45RO-negative and were positively selected for CCR7, with terminally differentiated effector memory CD45RA+ cells excluded. The CDR3 runs to 17 residues. Germline CDR1 and CDR2: LGHNA and YNFKEQ. V lost 0 bases to trimming and J lost 1 base, with 12 bases between them. Researchers divided each subset's genomic DNA evenly across several immunoSEQ plates. Each sorted subset replicate got 200 ng genomic DNA, 30,000 or so genomes. Profiling relied on immunoSEQ multiplex PCR, and the TCRdb table lists in-frame clones only, not all of them. The repertoire holds about 2.2 million clones, with roughly 93% as singletons. Only one count was recorded for this clone. The antigen remains undetermined.

V is TRBV4-2 and J is TRBJ2-2, with D possibly being TRBD2 (5 bases). Sequencing used naive CD8+ T cells from PBMCs. The TCR comes from a man younger than 30 in good health. Some clones in this sample may be carry-over from other donors' samples. The chain's CDR3 is CASSQDPDYMNTGELFF. As DNA, the CDR3 is TGTGCCAGCAGCCAAGATCCTGACTACATGAACACCGGGGAGCTGTTTTTT.